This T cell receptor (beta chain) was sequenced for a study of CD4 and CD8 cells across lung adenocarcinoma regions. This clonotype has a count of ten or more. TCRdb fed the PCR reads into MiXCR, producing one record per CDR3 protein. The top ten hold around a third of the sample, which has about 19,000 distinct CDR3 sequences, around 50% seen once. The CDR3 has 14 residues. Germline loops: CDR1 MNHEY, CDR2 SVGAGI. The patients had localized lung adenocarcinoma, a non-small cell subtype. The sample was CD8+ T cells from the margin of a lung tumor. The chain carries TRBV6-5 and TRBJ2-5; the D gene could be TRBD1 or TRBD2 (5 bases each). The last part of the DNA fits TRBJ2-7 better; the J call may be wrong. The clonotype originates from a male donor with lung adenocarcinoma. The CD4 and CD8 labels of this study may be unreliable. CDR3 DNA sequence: TGTGCCAGCACCAACCGGGGCACCCCAAACGAGCAGTACTTC. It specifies CASTNRGTPNEQYF.